The T cell receptor (beta chain) described here comes from a study of T cell responses to AZD1222 COVID-19 vaccine. Findings and caveats of the study: Clonal diversity may have been underestimated, and the donors were mostly white British, with more females than males. Regions 160-218 and 743-854 dominated among vaccine-associated CD4 TCRs spanning spike. A reported finding is that nearly half of spike-specific TCRs target unmutated variant regions.

For this clone: The antigen is unknown.

Germline trimming cut 4 bases from V and 2 bases from J; bases unmatched to any gene: 8. Per the germline V gene, CDR1 is SGHDN and CDR2 is FVKESK. CDR3 size: 16 residues. Only in-frame clones appear in the TCRdb table, and some are missing; sequencing was by immunoSEQ multiplex PCR. Seen here are roughly 180,000 clones, 94% observed once, and the top ten hold roughly 1.7%. V and J are TRBV14 and TRBJ2-7; 10 bases map to TRBD1. The receptor comes from an adult who received the AZD1222 COVID-19 vaccine. The sample was peripheral blood, taken 28 days after the second AZD1222 dose. This CDR3 is CASSPTGQGPPYEQYF. The CDR3 coding sequence is TGTGCCAGCAGCCCAACGGGACAGGGGCCACCCTACGAGCAGTACTTC.